The 23 T cell receptor beta chains in this list originate from one sample, sequenced in a study of blood T cell repertoires in COVID-19. Assay used: immunoSEQ multiplex PCR; TCRdb lists only in-frame clones, some missing. The sample yields about 120,000 clones, roughly three quarters seen once. Input material: peripheral blood. The receptors were gathered from a woman of 80 years or more with acute or convalescent COVID-19.

The CDR3 DNA reads as TGTGCCAGCGTACAGGGGGCGCTTAACTATGGCTACACCTTC. Its protein is CASVQGALNYGYTF. The chain carries TRBV2 and TRBJ1-2; 9 nucleotides align to TRBD1. This CDR3 comprises 14 residues. V gave up 8 bases and J gave up 1 base; unmatched junction bases: 5. From germline, CDR1 is SNHLY and CDR2 FYNNEI. Filled out from reference TRBV2 and TRBJ1-2, the complete variable domain reads EPEVTQTPSHQVTQMGQEVILRCVPISNHLYFYWYRQILGQKVEFLVSFYNNEISEKSEIFDDQFSVERPDGSNFTLKIRSTKLEDSAMYFCASVQGALNYGYTFGSGTRLTVV.

J is TRBJ2-7 and V is TRBV30; TRBD1 matches at 8 bases. V was pared by 6 bases and J by 6 bases, with 10 bases of the junction left unmatched. The CDR3 contains 13 residues. The V gene's germline CDR1 is GTSNPN and CDR2 SVGIG (reference sequence). The CDR3 DNA sequence: TGTGCCTGCGCGCAGGGGGCTCTATCCGAGCAGTACTTC. The encoded protein is CACAQGALSEQYF.

The chain is built from TRBV5-1 and TRBJ2-1; TRBD2 matches at 14 bases. CDR1 and CDR2 (germline): SGHRS, YFSETQ. The V gene end was trimmed by 3 bases and the J gene end by 9 bases; junction bases not matched to a gene: 5. The CDR3 spans 15 residues. CDR3 sequence reads: CASSSGLAGEAEQFF. The CDR3 DNA reads TGCGCCAGCAGCTCGGGACTAGCGGGAGAAGCTGAGCAGTTCTTC.

This chain connects TRBV4-3 to TRBJ1-2, with D possibly TRBD1 on 5 matching bases. Deletions cut 0 bases from V and 7 bases from J, with 15 bases between. The CDR3 sequence is 15 residues long. Germline CDR1 reads LGHNA; CDR2 reads YSLEER. CDR3 nucleotide sequence: TGCGCCAGCAGCCAAGATGCCCAGACAGTTTTTGGCTACACCTTC. This codes for CASSQDAQTVFGYTF.

This rearrangement joins TRBV5-6 to TRBJ2-7; 10 positions match TRBD1. The junction had 13 bases not matched to a gene; V was cut back by 4 bases and J by 6 bases. Per the germline V gene, CDR1 is SGHDT and CDR2 is YYEEEE. CDR3 length: 16 residues. The CDR3 here is CASSPRLGQGKTEQYF. CDR3 DNA sequence: TGTGCCAGCAGCCCTCGATTGGGACAGGGGAAAACCGAGCAGTACTTC.

The chain joins TRBV2 to TRBJ1-2; D perhaps matches TRBD1 (5 bases). In germline, CDR1 is SNHLY, CDR2 FYNNEI. The CDR3 is made up of 13 amino acids. Trimming removed 2 bases from V and 4 bases from J, with 8 bases in between. The CDR3 DNA reads as TGTGCCAGCAGTGAACAGGGTTTCTATGGCTACACCTTC. It codes for CASSEQGFYGYTF.

This chain uses TRBV7-2 with TRBJ2-7, with a weak D call TRBD1 (6 bases). Between the trimmed V and J ends, which lost 4 bases and 3 bases, there was a span of 16 bases. CDR3 length: 15 amino acids. Per germline, CDR1 SGHTA and CDR2 FQGNSA. The CDR3 here is CASSSNPGTIYEQYF. The CDR3 region has the DNA TGTGCCAGCAGCTCGAATCCGGGGACAATCTACGAGCAGTACTTC.

V is TRBV6-4 and J is TRBJ2-1, with 8 bases matching TRBD2. The ends lost 3 bases at V and 6 bases at J; junction bases unmatched: 10. CDR3 size: 16 residues. Germline CDR1 is MRHNA and CDR2 is SNTAGT. The CDR3 spells CASSDWSGRKLNEQFF. The CDR3 DNA is TGTGCCAGCAGTGATTGGAGCGGGAGAAAACTCAATGAGCAGTTCTTC.

This clone was detected ten times or more. The chain couples TRBV7-3 to TRBJ2-3, with D possibly TRBD2 on 5 matching bases. Germline V CDR1 and CDR2: SGHTA, FQGTGA. The CDR3 runs to 14 residues. The V end was cut by 3 bases, the J end by 1 base, with 8 bases between. DNA for the CDR3: TGTGCCAGCAGCTTTACCGGGGGCACAGATACGCAGTATTTT. It yields the protein CASSFTGGTDTQYF.

CDR3 in DNA: TGTGCCAGCAGTTTAGGAGGGAGGGTTTACGAGCAGTACTTC. This sequence encodes CASSLGGRVYEQYF. The chain couples TRBV28 to TRBJ2-7; 7 bases line up with TRBD2. Germline assignment: CDR1 MDHEN and CDR2 SYDVKM. V lost 2 bases to trimming and J lost 4 bases; unmatched junction nucleotides: 5. CDR3 size: 14 residues.

This rearrangement joins TRBV20-1 to TRBJ2-7, with D unclear. The V end was cut by 7 bases, the J end by 4 bases, with 11 bases between. The CDR3 spans 11 residues. The germline CDR1 and CDR2 sequences are DFQATT and SNEGSKA (reference sequence). Here the CDR3 DNA reads TGCAGTGTATATCGGAGTTACGAGCAGTACTTC. It yields the protein CSVYRSYEQYF.

The rearrangement links TRBV7-3 to TRBJ2-6, with D possibly matching TRBD1 (5 bases). Germline V lookup: CDR1 SGHTA, CDR2 FQGTGA. The CDR3 is 15 residues long. The ends were cut back, 0 bases at V and 3 bases at J, with 6 bases in the middle. CDR3 in amino acids: CASSLTGVGANVLTF. The DNA for the CDR3 is TGTGCCAGCAGCTTAACAGGGGTTGGGGCCAACGTCCTGACTTTC.

This clone showed up just once. V usage is TRBV27 and J usage is TRBJ2-7; 13 nucleotides align to TRBD2. This CDR3 is built from 19 residues. Germline V gene sequence: CDR1 MNHEY, CDR2 SMNVEV (reference sequence). Trimming cost V 6 bases and J 2 bases; bases outside gene matches: 16. DNA for the CDR3: TGTGCCAGCAGCTCCCGGGGGGGAGGACTAGCGGGAGTCCCCTACGAGCAGTACTTC. This codes for CASSSRGGGLAGVPYEQYF.

As DNA, the CDR3 is TGTGCCAGTAGTATTAGGGCAGGGGGCGCCGGTGGCTACACCTTC. This encodes CASSIRAGGAGGYTF. The chain links TRBV19 to TRBJ1-2; 8 nucleotides agree with TRBD1. This CDR3 region has 15 residues. CDR1 and CDR2 from the germline V gene are LNHDA and SQIVND (reference sequence). Unmatched junction bases numbered 10, after V lost 3 bases and J lost 7 bases.

The chain employs TRBV19 and TRBJ1-5; D is perhaps TRBD1 (5 bases). This CDR3 spans 15 amino acids. Germline assignment: CDR1 LNHDA and CDR2 SQIVND (reference sequence). Trimming left V 7 bases short and J 5 bases short, with 18 bases between. The CDR3 nucleotides are TGTGCCAGTAATATCAGGGCCGGTGGGGATCAGCCCCAGCATTTT. Translation gives CASNIRAGGDQPQHF. The complete variable domain, with remaining parts taken from reference TRBV19 and TRBJ1-5, reads DGGITQSPKYLFRKEGQNVTLSCEQNLNHDAMYWYRQDPGQGLRLIYYSQIVNDFQKGDIAEGYSVSREKKESFPLTVTSAQKNPTAFYLCASNIRAGGDQPQHFGDGTRLSIL.

The chain couples TRBV6-2 or TRBV6-3 to TRBJ2-5; the D gene is possibly TRBD2 (6 bases). Per the germline V gene, CDR1 is MNHEY and CDR2 is SVGEGT. V was trimmed by 5 bases and J by 0 bases, leaving 16 bases between them. This CDR3 is built from 16 residues. The CDR3 nucleotides read TGTGCCAGCAGTCTTCTCAGTCGGGGGTACCAAGAGACCCAGTACTTC. Residues: CASSLLSRGYQETQYF.

The chain employs TRBV7-6 and TRBJ2-1, with 10 bases identical to TRBD2. Germline trimming cut 5 bases from V and 8 bases from J; bases unmatched to any gene: 12. Germline V CDR1 and CDR2: SGHVS, FNYEAQ. There are 16 residues in the CDR3. The CDR3 is CASSGRSGRVFDEQFF. The CDR3 DNA reads as TGTGCCAGCAGCGGCAGGAGCGGGAGGGTCTTCGATGAGCAGTTCTTC.

The rearrangement links TRBV5-6 to TRBJ1-1; D possibly corresponds to TRBD1 (6 bases). CDR1 and CDR2 (germline): SGHDT, YYEEEE. There are 14 residues in the CDR3. Trimming removed 2 bases from V and 6 bases from J, with 14 bases in between. CDR3 sequence reads: CASSLGQMLAEAFF. The CDR3 DNA sequence: TGTGCCAGCAGCTTAGGACAGATGCTCGCTGAAGCTTTCTTT.

The chain recombines TRBV2 with TRBJ2-1; 9 nucleotides align to TRBD2. This CDR3 is 14 amino acids long. Germline-derived CDR1 and CDR2 are SNHLY and FYNNEI. V trimming: 8 bases; J trimming: 2 bases; junction bases outside the gene matches: 4. CDR3 coding DNA: TGTGCCAGCGGGGGCGGGAGGGCCTACAATGAGCAGTTCTTC. Amino acids: CASGGGRAYNEQFF.

The rearrangement joins TRBV23-1 to TRBJ2-3; 7 positions agree with TRBD1. TRBV23-1 carries the ORF label, with uncertain function. The CDR3 sequence is 16 residues long. V lost 6 bases to trimming and J lost 2 bases; unmatched junction nucleotides: 11. CDR3 sequence: CASSRVRTGSTDTQYF. The CDR3 bases are TGCGCCAGCAGCCGCGTCAGGACAGGCTCCACAGATACGCAGTATTTT.

This chain connects TRBV9 to TRBJ1-1; D not resolved. Germline values: CDR1 SGDLS, CDR2 YYNGEE. Trimming took off 0 bases at V and 0 bases at J, with 6 bases between the two ends. The CDR3 contains 14 residues. CDR3 residues: CASSVGRMNTEAFF. CDR3 bases: TGTGCCAGCAGCGTAGGCAGAATGAACACTGAAGCTTTCTTT.

The chain has TRBV6-5 and TRBJ2-3; the match to TRBD2 covers 7 bases. V was clipped by 7 bases and J by 0 bases; unmatched bases: 4. CDR1 is MNHEY and CDR2 is SVGAGI in the germline V gene. The CDR3 has 14 residues. The CDR3 reads CASTFSGSTDTQYF. In DNA form, the CDR3 reads TGTGCCAGCACCTTTAGCGGGAGCACAGATACGCAGTATTTT.

This clone was detected a few times. The V call is TRBV5-1, the J call TRBJ2-6; 7 positions agree with TRBD1. This CDR3 spans 16 amino acids. J lost 2 bases, V lost 7 bases, and 9 bases had no gene match. Germline V gene data show CDR1 as SGHRS and CDR2 as YFSETQ. CDR3 protein: CASDPQGGAGANVLTF. The CDR3 nucleotides are TGCGCCAGCGATCCCCAAGGGGGCGCTGGGGCCAACGTCCTGACTTTC.